This T cell receptor beta chain stems from a study of shared T cell receptors in the human thymus. This table comes from immunoSEQ multiplex PCR, and its TCRdb copy is limited to in-frame clones, with some not included. This table has about 660,000 clones, around 87% appearing once. V was clipped by 1 base and J by 3 bases, with 25 bases between them. The germline V gene encodes CDR1 LGHNA and CDR2 YNFKEQ. The CDR3 contains 20 residues. The sample also formed part of further work on human thymus T cells. That paper states: The sample donors, healthy Finnish infants, were having corrective surgery for congenital heart defects. The study used thymus tissue resected during corrective heart surgery. Thymic TCR repertoires of unrelated people reportedly overlapped highly.

The sequence derives from a boy in the first two years of life with a congenital heart defect. The chain employs TRBV4-2 and TRBJ2-4; weak D call: TRBD2 (6 bases). The source material was thymocytes. As DNA, the CDR3 is TGTGCCAGCAGCCAAGCCCCGGGACTCAGGGTGGGGTATGGCAAAAACATTCAGTACTTC. It yields the protein CASSQAPGLRVGYGKNIQYF.